This section outlines one TCR beta chain sequence together with its context. Its antigen remains unknown. The source of the sample is a study of T-cell reconstitution after alpha-beta-depleted transplantation in children. Unique molecular identifiers were used to barcode this TCRbeta library. TCRdb passed the PCR reads through MiXCR, listing each CDR3 protein once. The sample lists about 240,000 distinct CDR3 sequences; 20% to 30% were seen once. The CDR3 totals 14 residues. Trimming stripped 5 bases from V and 2 bases from J, with 12 bases between. Germline V gene data show CDR1 as LNHDA and CDR2 as SQIVND (reference sequence). Points from the study as a whole: Where alpha-beta T cells came from about two months after transplant was reportedly several hundred expanded graft clones. Fresh T-cell production supplied most of the T-cell counts and diversity seen one year after transplant.

The sequence came from a girl aged 2 to 9 with Fanconi anemia, due to receive a stem cell transplant. The chain recombines TRBV19 with TRBJ2-5, with a possible D match to TRBD1 (6 bases). The source was PBMCs, collected before TCRalphabeta/CD19-depleted stem cell transplant. The CDR3 nucleotides read TGTGCCAGTAGTCTTATGACAGGACAAGAGACCCAGTACTTC. This encodes CASSLMTGQETQYF.